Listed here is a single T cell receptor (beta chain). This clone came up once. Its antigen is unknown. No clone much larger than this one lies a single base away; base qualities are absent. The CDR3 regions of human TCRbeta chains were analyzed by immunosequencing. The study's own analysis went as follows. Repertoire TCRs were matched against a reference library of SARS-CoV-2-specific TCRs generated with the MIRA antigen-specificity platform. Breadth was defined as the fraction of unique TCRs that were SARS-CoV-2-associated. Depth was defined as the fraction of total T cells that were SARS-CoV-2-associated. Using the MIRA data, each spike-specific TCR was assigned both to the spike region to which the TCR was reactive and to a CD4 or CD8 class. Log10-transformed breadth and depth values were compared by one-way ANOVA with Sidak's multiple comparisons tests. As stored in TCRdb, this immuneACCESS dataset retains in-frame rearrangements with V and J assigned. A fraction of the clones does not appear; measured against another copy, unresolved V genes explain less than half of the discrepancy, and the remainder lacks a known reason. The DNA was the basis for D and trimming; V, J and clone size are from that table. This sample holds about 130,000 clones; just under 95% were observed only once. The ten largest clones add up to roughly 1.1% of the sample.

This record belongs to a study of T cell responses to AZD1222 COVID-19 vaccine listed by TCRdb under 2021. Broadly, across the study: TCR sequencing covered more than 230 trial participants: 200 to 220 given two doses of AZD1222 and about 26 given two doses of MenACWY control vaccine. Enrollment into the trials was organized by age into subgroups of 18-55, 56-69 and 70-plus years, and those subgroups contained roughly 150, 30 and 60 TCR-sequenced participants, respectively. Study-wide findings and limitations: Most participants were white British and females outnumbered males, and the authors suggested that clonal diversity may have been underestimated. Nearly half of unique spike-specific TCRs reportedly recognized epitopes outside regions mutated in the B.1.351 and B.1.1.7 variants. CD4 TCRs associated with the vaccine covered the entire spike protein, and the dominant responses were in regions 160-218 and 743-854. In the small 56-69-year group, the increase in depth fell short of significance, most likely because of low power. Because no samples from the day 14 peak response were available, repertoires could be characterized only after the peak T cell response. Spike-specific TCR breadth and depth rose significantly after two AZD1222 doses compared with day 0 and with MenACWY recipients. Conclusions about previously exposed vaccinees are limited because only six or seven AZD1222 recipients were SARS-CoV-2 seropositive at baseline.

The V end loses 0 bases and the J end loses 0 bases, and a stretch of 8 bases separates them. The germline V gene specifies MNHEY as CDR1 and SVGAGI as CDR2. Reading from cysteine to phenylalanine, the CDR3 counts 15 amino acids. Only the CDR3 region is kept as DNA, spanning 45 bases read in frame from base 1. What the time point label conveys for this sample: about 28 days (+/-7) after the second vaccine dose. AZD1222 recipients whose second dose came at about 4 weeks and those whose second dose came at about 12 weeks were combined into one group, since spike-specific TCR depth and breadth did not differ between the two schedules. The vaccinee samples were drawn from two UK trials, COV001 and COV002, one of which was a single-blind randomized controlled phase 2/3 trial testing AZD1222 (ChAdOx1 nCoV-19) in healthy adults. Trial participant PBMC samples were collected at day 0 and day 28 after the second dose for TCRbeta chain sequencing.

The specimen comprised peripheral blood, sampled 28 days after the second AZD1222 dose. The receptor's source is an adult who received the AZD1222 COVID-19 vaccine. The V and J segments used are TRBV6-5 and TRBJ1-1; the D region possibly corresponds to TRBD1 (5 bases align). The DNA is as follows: TGTGCCAGCAGTTACTCGCAGGGCCTGAACACTGAAGCTTTCTTT. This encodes CASSYSQGLNTEAFF.